This passage covers 5 T cell receptor beta chains from one sample sequenced in a study of blood T cell repertoires in COVID-19 (dated by TCRdb to the early 2020s). The method behind the library was the immunoSEQ multiplex PCR assay. TCRdb's version of the immuneACCESS table is confined to in-frame rearrangements and falls short of the full clone set. An unresolved V gene accounts for under half of the shortfall where checked; the remainder is of unknown origin. The table for this sample lists about 160,000 clones; around 82% of them were counted only once. Together, the top ten hold roughly 1.2% of the sample. The sample was peripheral blood. These receptor sequences come from a man aged 60 to 75 who had recovered from COVID-19.

The chain is built from TRBV7-8 and TRBJ1-2, with D unclear. The CDR3 spans 14 residues. Germline CDR1 and CDR2: SGHVS and FQNEAQ. Trimming left V 1 base short and J 6 bases short, with 12 bases between. The CDR3 protein is CASSLVGPGNGYTF. The CDR3 DNA is TGTGCCAGCAGCTTAGTGGGCCCTGGAAATGGCTACACCTTC. Complete variable domain (other parts from reference TRBV7-8 and TRBJ1-2): GAGVSQSPRYKVAKRGQDVALRCDPISGHVSLFWYQQALGQGPEFLTYFQNEAQLDKSGLPSDRFFAERPEGSVSTLKIQRTQQEDSAVYLCASSLVGPGNGYTFGSGTRLTVV.

The rearrangement joins TRBV6-1 to TRBJ1-5, with 7 nucleotides matching TRBD1. V gave up 0 bases and J gave up 0 bases; unmatched junction bases: 2. Germline CDR1 is MNHNS and CDR2 is SASEGT. This CDR3 comprises 16 residues. DNA for the CDR3: TGTGCCAGCAGTGAAGCTGACAGGGTTAGCAATCAGCCCCAGCATTTT. As protein: CASSEADRVSNQPQHF.

The gene calls are TRBV19 and TRBJ2-1; 8 bases match TRBD1. Trimming took 2 bases from V and 0 from J; bases not matched to a gene: 9. The CDR3 extends over 18 amino acids. The V gene's germline CDR1 is LNHDA and CDR2 SQIVND (reference sequence). In DNA form, the CDR3 reads TGTGCCAGTAGTATAAGGGGGACAGGAAAAAGCTCCTACAATGAGCAGTTCTTC. It encodes CASSIRGTGKSSYNEQFF.

The CDR3 DNA is TGCGCCAGCAGCTTTAGCGGATCCTACGAGCAGTACTTC. Residues: CASSFSGSYEQYF. The chain joins TRBV5-1 to TRBJ2-7; a weak D match, TRBD2 (6 bases). The CDR3 covers 13 residues. Germline CDR1 reads SGHRS; CDR2 reads YFSETQ. V lost 2 bases and J 1 base, leaving 7 bases between the germline ends.

The V and J genes are TRBV7-9 and TRBJ2-1, with D tentatively TRBD1 (7 bases). The CDR3 sequence is 16 residues long. In germline, CDR1 is SEHNR, CDR2 FQNEAQ (reference sequence). V was shortened by 6 bases and J by 5 bases, with 20 bases between the two germline ends. CDR3 region: CASRYPRGRGDNEQFF. CDR3 DNA sequence: TGTGCCAGCAGGTACCCACGGGGCAGGGGGGACAATGAGCAGTTCTTC.